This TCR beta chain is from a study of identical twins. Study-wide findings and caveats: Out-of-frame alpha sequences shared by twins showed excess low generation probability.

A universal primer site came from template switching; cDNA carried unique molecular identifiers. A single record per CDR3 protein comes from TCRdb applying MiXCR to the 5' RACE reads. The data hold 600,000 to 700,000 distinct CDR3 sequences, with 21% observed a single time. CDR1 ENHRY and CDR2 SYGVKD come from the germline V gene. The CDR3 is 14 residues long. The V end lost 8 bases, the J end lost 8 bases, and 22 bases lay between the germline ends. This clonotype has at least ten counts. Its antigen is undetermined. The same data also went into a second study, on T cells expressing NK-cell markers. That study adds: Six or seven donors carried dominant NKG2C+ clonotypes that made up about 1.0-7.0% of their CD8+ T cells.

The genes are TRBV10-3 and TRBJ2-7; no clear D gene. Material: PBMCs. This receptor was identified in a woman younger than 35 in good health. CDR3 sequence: CAIGGPDLNKKQYF. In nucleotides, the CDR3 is TGTGCCATCGGTGGACCAGACTTAAATAAAAAGCAGTACTTC.